These 10 T cell receptor beta chains were all obtained from the same sample, sequenced in a study of cytomegalovirus exposure and HLA in healthy donors. PCR involved 60 Vbeta and 13 Jbeta primers. Sequencing used immunoSEQ multiplex PCR; TCRdb keeps in-frame clones, though not all of them. The sample carries about 160,000 clones, roughly 80% recorded once. Sample: PBMCs. The source of these receptors is a man aged 30 to 39 in good health and CMV-seronegative.

The chain couples TRBV27 to TRBJ1-5; 9 bases line up with TRBD1. V lost 6 bases, J lost 2 bases, and 5 bases stayed unmatched. Germline CDR1 MNHEY, CDR2 SMNVEV (reference sequence). The CDR3 spans 15 residues. The CDR3 DNA is TGTGCCAGCAGGATGGACAGGGGAGGCAATCAGCCCCAGCATTTT. Protein: CASRMDRGGNQPQHF.

This clone was counted between two and nine times. The genes are TRBV6-5 and TRBJ1-4; D may be TRBD1 (5 bases). Germline loops: CDR1 MNHEY, CDR2 SVGAGI. Between the trimmed V and J ends, which lost 6 bases and 8 bases, there was a span of 13 bases. The CDR3 covers 13 residues. DNA for the CDR3: TGTGCCAGCAGGAAGGGGCGGTGGGAAAAACTGTTTTTT. As protein: CASRKGRWEKLFF.

V usage is TRBV27 and J usage is TRBJ2-2; D gene unclear. This CDR3 region has 13 residues. CDR1 MNHEY and CDR2 SMNVEV come from the germline V gene (reference sequence). Trimming left V 3 bases short and J 5 bases short, with 7 bases between. The CDR3 protein is CASSFLQTGELFF. CDR3 in DNA: TGTGCCAGCAGTTTCCTACAGACCGGGGAGCTGTTTTTT.

The chain uses TRBV11-2 and TRBJ2-1; D is perhaps TRBD2 (7 bases). The germline V gene has CDR1 SGHAT and CDR2 FQNNGV. The CDR3 is 15 amino acids. The ends were cut back, 7 bases at V and 7 bases at J, with 20 bases in the middle. CDR3 sequence reads: CASTRGRGAENEQFF. The CDR3 bases are TGTGCCAGCACCCGTGGCCGGGGGGCCGAAAATGAGCAGTTCTTC.

This clone is a singleton in its sample. V and J are TRBV5-1 and TRBJ1-2, with 8 bases fitting TRBD1. This CDR3 comprises 19 residues. In germline, CDR1 is SGHRS, CDR2 YFSETQ. V was clipped by 6 bases and J by 1 base; unmatched bases: 20. The CDR3 region has the DNA TGCGCCAGCAACCCCCAAGTCGACAGGGGATATACCGGTAACTATGGCTACACCTTC. Residues: CASNPQVDRGYTGNYGYTF. Supplemented by reference TRBV5-1 and TRBJ1-2, the full variable domain reads KAGVTQTPRYLIKTRGQQVTLSCSPISGHRSVSWYQQTPGQGLQFLFEYFSETQRNKGNFPGRFSGRQFSNSRSEMNVSTLELGDSALYLCASNPQVDRGYTGNYGYTFGSGTRLTVV.

V is TRBV28 and J is TRBJ1-2, with D possibly TRBD1 on 6 matching bases. Germline V gives CDR1 MDHEN, CDR2 SYDVKM. CDR3 size: 15 residues. Trimming left V 2 bases short and J 4 bases short, with 14 bases between. CDR3 DNA: TGTGCCAGCAGTTTAATTGGGGGCGACATCTATGGCTACACCTTC. Translated, it gives CASSLIGGDIYGYTF.

The V gene is TRBV7-3, the J gene TRBJ2-6; a possible D gene is TRBD1 (6 bases). The CDR3 runs to 17 residues. V was pared by 6 bases and J by 2 bases, with 17 bases between. Looked up from germline, CDR1 is SGHTA and CDR2 is FQGTGA. CDR3 region: CASSSRPGDPGANVLTF. CDR3 DNA: TGTGCCAGCAGTTCCCGGCCAGGGGACCCTGGGGCCAACGTCCTGACTTTC.

This clone occurred a few times. The chain links TRBV5-6 to TRBJ1-2, with D maybe TRBD1 (5 bases). The CDR3 sequence is 15 residues long. Germline-derived CDR1 and CDR2 are SGHDT and YYEEEE. V was trimmed by 3 bases and J by 8 bases, leaving 20 bases between them. The CDR3 loop reads CASSSTGLTKGGYTF. CDR3 coding DNA: TGTGCCAGCAGCTCAACGGGACTGACTAAGGGGGGCTACACCTTC.

V and J are TRBV18 and TRBJ2-1, with TRBD2 matching over 11 bases. V was pared by 4 bases and J by 0 bases, with 14 bases of the junction left unmatched. The length of the CDR3 is 20 residues. CDR1 and CDR2 from the germline V gene are KGHSH and LQKENI. The CDR3 bases are TGTGCCAGCTCACAACTCCCGGGACTAGCGGCCGAAAGCTCCTACAATGAGCAGTTCTTC. This sequence encodes CASSQLPGLAAESSYNEQFF.

The gene calls are TRBV19 and TRBJ2-1; D possibly corresponds to TRBD2 (5 bases). Germline V CDR1 and CDR2: LNHDA, SQIVND (reference sequence). V was trimmed by 9 bases and J by 3 bases, leaving 21 bases between them. The CDR3 is 16 amino acids. The CDR3 bases are TGTGCCAGCCGTCCGCGCGGGCAGCCATACTACAATGAGCAGTTCTTC. As protein: CASRPRGQPYYNEQFF.